Listed here are 25 T cell receptor beta chains from one sample, sequenced in a study of neurological immune-mediated disorders. TCRdb fed the 5' RACE reads into MiXCR, producing one record per CDR3 protein. The sample has around 15,000 distinct CDR3 sequences; 14% to 15% are singletons. Sequencing was done on a sample of PBMCs. The receptors were gathered from a man aged 55 to 70 with HTLV-1-associated myelopathy (HAM/TSP).

CDR3 residues: CASSSQGASGYTF. The CDR3 DNA sequence: TGTGCCAGCAGCTCACAGGGGGCGAGCGGCTACACCTTC. The chain employs TRBV7-2 and TRBJ1-2; 9 nucleotides match TRBD1. The germline gives CDR1 SGHTA, CDR2 FQGNSA. The CDR3 is made up of 13 amino acids. Trimming cost V 4 bases and J 8 bases; bases outside gene matches: 5.

This clonotype was recorded many times. J is TRBJ2-3 and V is TRBV10-3, with TRBD2 as a possible D gene (6 bases). The CDR3 runs to 15 residues. Trimming took 6 bases from V and 4 from J, leaving 17 bases between them. Germline loops: CDR1 ENHRY, CDR2 SYGVKD. CDR3 sequence reads: CAIRGPGDHADTQYF. CDR3 DNA: TGTGCCATCAGGGGGCCGGGGGACCACGCAGATACGCAGTATTTT.

At least ten counts were recorded for this clonotype. This chain links TRBV5-6 with TRBJ2-3, with D possibly TRBD1 on 7 matching bases. Per germline, CDR1 SGHDT and CDR2 YYEEEE. V was clipped by 4 bases and J by 7 bases, with 22 bases between them. The CDR3 is made up of 16 amino acids. This CDR3 is CASSIRLGSGQHTQYF. The DNA of the CDR3 is TGTGCCAGCAGCATCCGACTAGGATCGGGACAGCATACGCAGTATTTT.

This clonotype was seen repeatedly, ten times or more. This sequence joins TRBV18 and TRBJ1-1; D ambiguous. This CDR3 region has 15 residues. Per germline, CDR1 KGHSH and CDR2 LQKENI. V was cut by 0 bases and J by 1 base, with 9 bases left in between. The CDR3 here is CASSPPSGQNTEAFF. The CDR3 nucleotides read TGTGCCAGCTCACCACCTTCTGGGCAGAACACTGAAGCTTTCTTT.

There are many counts of this clonotype. The chain is built from TRBV5-1 and TRBJ2-1; 14 bases are a match to TRBD2. This CDR3 is built from 17 residues. The J segment lost 10 bases and the V segment lost 5 bases, leaving 14 bases of the junction unmatched. In germline, CDR1 is SGHRS, CDR2 YFSETQ. CDR3 amino acids: CASRPGLAGAKLVEQFF. The CDR3 DNA sequence: TGCGCCAGCAGGCCGGGACTAGCGGGGGCAAAGTTGGTCGAGCAGTTCTTC. The full variable domain, rest sourced from reference TRBV5-1 and TRBJ2-1, is KAGVTQTPRYLIKTRGQQVTLSCSPISGHRSVSWYQQTPGQGLQFLFEYFSETQRNKGNFPGRFSGRQFSNSRSEMNVSTLELGDSALYLCASRPGLAGAKLVEQFFGPGTRLTVL.

This clonotype was seen repeatedly, ten times or more. The chain combines TRBV4-1 with TRBJ2-3; 9 nucleotides match TRBD2. V trimming: 2 bases; J trimming: 7 bases; junction bases outside the gene matches: 10. The CDR3 runs to 16 residues. Germline V gene lookup returns CDR1 MGHRA and CDR2 YSYEKL. Here the CDR3 reads CASSQPAGGPINTQYF. CDR3 sequence (DNA): TGCGCCAGCAGCCAACCTGCGGGGGGGCCGATAAATACGCAGTATTTT.

The V call is TRBV20-1, the J call TRBJ2-3; D assignment may be TRBD1 or TRBD2 (5 bases each). The germline V gene has CDR1 DFQATT and CDR2 SNEGSKA (reference sequence). The CDR3 loop spans 14 amino acids. The V and J ends lost 8 bases and 3 bases respectively, with 18 bases between them. The CDR3: CSTQSLRGTDTQYF. CDR3 nucleotide sequence: TGCAGTACTCAATCTTTGAGGGGAACAGATACGCAGTATTTT.

The sample holds many counts of this clonotype. V usage is TRBV12-3 or TRBV12-4 and J usage is TRBJ2-7; D possibly corresponds to TRBD2 (6 bases). The CDR3 consists of 13 residues. V lost 6 bases and J 3 bases, leaving 12 bases between the germline ends. The CDR3 region is CASRNPGDYEQYF. The CDR3 region has the DNA TGTGCCAGCAGAAATCCGGGAGACTACGAGCAGTACTTC.

V gene TRBV10-3 combines with J gene TRBJ1-1; maybe TRBD1 (5 bases). The germline V and J ends were trimmed by 4 bases and 1 base, with 7 bases remaining between them. The CDR3 sequence is 13 residues long. Looked up from germline, CDR1 is ENHRY and CDR2 is SYGVKD. CDR3 coding DNA: TGTGCCATCAGTGGAGGGGCGAACACTGAAGCTTTCTTT. Residues: CAISGGANTEAFF.

This clonotype was seen repeatedly, ten times or more. This chain connects TRBV20-1 to TRBJ1-1; no clear D. V lost 1 base to trimming and J lost 3 bases, with 15 bases between them. The CDR3 has 15 amino acids. Germline assignment: CDR1 DFQATT and CDR2 SNEGSKA (reference sequence). CDR3 sequence reads: CSARAGRREDTEAFF. The CDR3 DNA follows: TGCAGTGCTAGAGCAGGCAGGAGAGAGGACACTGAAGCTTTCTTT.

This clonotype was detected many times. The chain combines TRBV27 with TRBJ1-2, with 8 bases fitting TRBD1. The CDR3 runs 16 residues. V lost 5 bases, J lost 8 bases, and 16 bases stayed unmatched. The V gene's germline CDR1 is MNHEY and CDR2 SMNVEV (reference sequence). The CDR3 coding sequence is TGTGCCAGCAGTAGAGAGGACAGGGCGGGCGGGGGGGGCTACACCTTC. Translated, it gives CASSREDRAGGGGYTF.

This clonotype has at least ten counts. This chain joins TRBV5-5 and TRBJ1-2; tentatively, D is TRBD1 (5 bases). The CDR3 is 13 residues long. Germline values: CDR1 SGHKS, CDR2 YYEKEE (reference sequence). The germline V and J ends were trimmed by 3 bases and 8 bases, with 14 bases remaining between them. The CDR3 DNA reads as TGTGCCAGCAGCTCGACAGCTTTGCAAGGCTACACCTTC. It translates to CASSSTALQGYTF.

This clonotype appeared many times. CDR3 DNA sequence: TGTGCCAGCAGCCGATCCCAGGGAAGTGAAGCTTTCTTT. Its translation is CASSRSQGSEAFF. The chain employs TRBV3-1 and TRBJ1-1; weak D call: TRBD1 (5 bases). V shed 4 bases and J shed 7 bases, with 13 bases lying between them. CDR1 is LGHDT, CDR2 YNNKEL, per germline (reference sequence). The CDR3 runs to 13 residues.

This clonotype was counted ten times or more. This rearrangement joins TRBV20-1 to TRBJ1-1; D uncertain. V gave up 8 bases and J gave up 1 base, with 20 bases separating them. CDR1 is DFQATT and CDR2 is SNEGSKA in the germline V gene (reference sequence). The CDR3 is 15 residues long. The CDR3 nucleotides are TGCAGTACCGTGAACCCCTTACCGGAGAACACTGAAGCTTTCTTT. It yields the protein CSTVNPLPENTEAFF.

This clonotype was picked up many times. The rearrangement uses TRBV20-1 and TRBJ1-2; a weak D match, TRBD1 (6 bases). Per the germline V gene, CDR1 is DFQATT and CDR2 is SNEGSKA (reference sequence). CDR3 length: 11 amino acids. The CDR3 DNA sequence: TGCCTCCACCTAGGACAGTCTGGCTACACCTTC. Its translation: CLHLGQSGYTF.

This clonotype occurred many times. This sequence joins TRBV20-1 and TRBJ2-7; D uncertain. The CDR3 covers 12 residues. The V and J ends lost 4 bases and 2 bases respectively, with 9 bases between them. Per germline, CDR1 DFQATT and CDR2 SNEGSKA (reference sequence). CDR3 in DNA: TGCAGTGCTAATCGTAGGGCCTACGAGCAGTACTTC. Residues: CSANRRAYEQYF.

This clonotype was observed many times. This chain joins TRBV20-1 and TRBJ1-1; a weak D match, TRBD1 (5 bases). V lost 3 bases, J lost 1 base, and 12 bases lay in between. Germline loops: CDR1 DFQATT, CDR2 SNEGSKA (reference sequence). This CDR3 comprises 14 residues. As DNA, the CDR3 is TGCAGTGCTAGGGGCAGGGTCTGGAACACTGAAGCTTTCTTT. This encodes CSARGRVWNTEAFF.

In its sample, this clonotype was seen many times. The junction departs from the called germline gene at one end, perhaps through a read error. The V gene is TRBV7-2, the J gene TRBJ2-4; D may be TRBD1 or TRBD2 (6 bases each). The CDR3 runs 15 residues. Germline CDR1 is SGHTA and CDR2 is FQGNSA. For the CDR3, the DNA is TGTGTCAGCAGCTTAGTCGGGGGCCGGATAAACATTCAGTACTTC. This encodes CVSSLVGGRINIQYF.

This clonotype was observed many times. The CDR3 bases are TGTGCCAGCGGGAGGGCTACGACGACAGATACGCAGTATTTT. Its protein is CASGRATTTDTQYF. J is TRBJ2-3 and V is TRBV6-1, with 7 bases that match TRBD2. The CDR3 has 14 amino acids. Germline V lookup: CDR1 MNHNS, CDR2 SASEGT. The ends lost 8 bases at V and 3 bases at J; junction bases unmatched: 8.

This clonotype was counted ten times or more. V usage is TRBV27 and J usage is TRBJ2-7; D perhaps matches TRBD2 (6 bases). This CDR3 region has 17 residues. From germline, CDR1 is MNHEY and CDR2 SMNVEV (reference sequence). V was pared by 0 bases and J by 6 bases, with 21 bases between. CDR3 in DNA: TGTGCCAGCAGTTTATCCCCCGTGGGCCGGCAGGGACTCGAGCAGTACTTC. It translates to CASSLSPVGRQGLEQYF.

There are many counts of this clonotype. This chain joins TRBV5-1 and TRBJ2-3; D remains unclear. Germline CDR1 reads SGHRS; CDR2 reads YFSETQ. V lost 2 bases and J 2 bases, leaving 0 bases between the germline ends. CDR3 size: 11 residues. The CDR3, as DNA: TGCGCCAGCAGCTTCACAGATACGCAGTATTTT. Amino acids: CASSFTDTQYF.

This clonotype was recorded at least ten times. The chain carries TRBV12-3 or TRBV12-4 and TRBJ2-1; 7 nucleotides agree with TRBD2. V shed 8 bases and J 0 bases; nucleotides not matched to a gene: 7. The CDR3 contains 15 residues. CDR3 DNA: TGTGCCAGCGCAGCGGGGAGAAGCTCCTACAATGAGCAGTTCTTC. As protein: CASAAGRSSYNEQFF.

CDR3 residues: CAIIFGAANTEAFF. In DNA form, the CDR3 reads TGTGCCATCATCTTTGGGGCGGCGAACACTGAAGCTTTCTTT. The rearrangement joins TRBV11-3 to TRBJ1-1, with D maybe TRBD1 (5 bases). The CDR3 spans 14 residues. Per the germline V gene, CDR1 is SGHNT and CDR2 is YENEEA. Trimming took off 10 bases at V and 1 base at J, with 16 bases between the two ends.

At least ten counts were recorded for this clonotype. CDR3 sequence: CASSLEIQDTDTQYF. CDR3 coding DNA: TGCGCCAGCAGCTTGGAAATTCAAGACACAGATACGCAGTATTTT. The chain carries TRBV5-1 and TRBJ2-3; no reliable D call. The CDR3 has 15 residues. The germline gives CDR1 SGHRS, CDR2 YFSETQ. Deletions cut 0 bases from V and 2 bases from J, with 10 bases between. Full variable domain (remainder filled in from reference TRBV5-1 and TRBJ2-3): KAGVTQTPRYLIKTRGQQVTLSCSPISGHRSVSWYQQTPGQGLQFLFEYFSETQRNKGNFPGRFSGRQFSNSRSEMNVSTLELGDSALYLCASSLEIQDTDTQYFGPGTRLTVL.

At least ten counts were recorded for this clonotype. The chain combines TRBV7-2 with TRBJ2-1; D is possibly TRBD1 or TRBD2 (5 bases each). Germline V gives CDR1 SGHTA, CDR2 FQGNSA. V lost 2 bases, J lost 2 bases, and 22 bases lay in between. This CDR3 is built from 19 residues. This CDR3 is CASSLSDMGRLWTYNEQFF. The CDR3 bases are TGTGCCAGCAGCTTATCCGATATGGGACGTCTCTGGACCTACAATGAGCAGTTCTTC.